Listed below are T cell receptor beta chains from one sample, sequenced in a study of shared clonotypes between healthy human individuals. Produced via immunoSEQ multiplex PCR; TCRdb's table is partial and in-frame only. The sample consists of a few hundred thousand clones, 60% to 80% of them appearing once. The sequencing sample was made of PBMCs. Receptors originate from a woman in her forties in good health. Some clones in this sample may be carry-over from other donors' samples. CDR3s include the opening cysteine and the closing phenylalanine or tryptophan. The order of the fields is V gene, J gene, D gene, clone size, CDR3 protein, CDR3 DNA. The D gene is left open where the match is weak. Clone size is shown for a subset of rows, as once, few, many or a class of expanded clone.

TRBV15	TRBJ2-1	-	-	CATSRDYAGYNEQFF	TGTGCCACCAGCAGAGATTACGCAGGGTACAATGAGCAGTTCTTC
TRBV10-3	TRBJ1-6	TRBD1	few	CAISEGTGNNSPLHF	TGTGCCATCAGTGAAGGGACAGGGAATAATTCACCCCTCCACTTT
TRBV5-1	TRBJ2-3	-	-	CASSRQDTDTQYF	TGCGCCAGCAGCCGCCAAGACACAGATACGCAGTATTTT
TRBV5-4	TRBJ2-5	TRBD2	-	CASSLVAGGRGETQYF	TGTGCCAGCAGCTTGGTAGCGGGAGGACGCGGTGAGACCCAGTACTTC
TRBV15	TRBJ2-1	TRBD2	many	CATSSRTSSEQFF	TGTGCCACCAGCAGCCGGACTAGCAGTGAGCAGTTCTTC
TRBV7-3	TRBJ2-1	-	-	CASSRPGSSGNEQFF	TGTGCCAGCAGCCGGCCTGGGAGCTCGGGGAATGAGCAGTTCTTC
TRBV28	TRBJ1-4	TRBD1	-	CASSVVGQGWIGLNEKLFF	TGTGCCAGCAGTGTCGTGGGACAGGGGTGGATTGGGCTTAATGAAAAACTGTTTTTT
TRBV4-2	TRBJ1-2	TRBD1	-	CASSDPGQGFSWGYTF	TGTGCCAGCAGCGACCCGGGACAGGGGTTTTCGTGGGGCTACACCTTC
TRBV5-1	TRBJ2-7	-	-	CASSLTSSNYEQYF	TGCGCCAGCAGCTTGACCAGTAGTAACTACGAGCAGTACTTC
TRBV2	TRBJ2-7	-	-	CASSESIDLEQYF	TGTGCCAGCAGTGAAAGTATAGACCTCGAGCAGTACTTC
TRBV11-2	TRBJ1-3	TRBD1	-	CASSLDRAGNTIYF	TGTGCCAGCAGCCTTGACAGGGCTGGAAACACCATATATTTT
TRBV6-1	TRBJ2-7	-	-	CASSDRAAARGEQYF	TGTGCCAGCAGTGATCGGGCAGCCGCCCGGGGCGAGCAGTACTTC
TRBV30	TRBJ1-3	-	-	CAWEGDSGNTIYF	TGTGCCTGGGAGGGGGACTCTGGAAACACCATATATTTT
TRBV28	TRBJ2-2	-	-	CALGGGTTGELFF	TGTGCCCTAGGGGGCGGGACCACCGGGGAGCTGTTTTTT
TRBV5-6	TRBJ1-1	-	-	CASRTRGSTEAFF	TGTGCCAGCAGAACCCGGGGAAGCACTGAAGCTTTCTTT
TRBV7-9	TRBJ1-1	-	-	CASSLDEVPGNTEAFF	TGTGCCAGCAGCTTAGACGAGGTTCCAGGGAACACTGAAGCTTTCTTT
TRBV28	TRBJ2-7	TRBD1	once	CASSYSGTGDPYEQYF	TGTGCCAGCAGTTACTCCGGGACAGGTGATCCCTACGAGCAGTACTTC
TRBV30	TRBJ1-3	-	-	CAWSDGFPGGNTIYF	TGTGCCTGGAGCGACGGATTCCCTGGTGGAAACACCATATATTTT
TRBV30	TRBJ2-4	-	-	CAWNVNRKNIQYF	TGTGCCTGGAACGTGAACAGGAAAAACATTCAGTACTTC
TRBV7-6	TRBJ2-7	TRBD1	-	CASSRTGVGEQYF	TGTGCCAGCAGCCGAACAGGGGTCGGGGAGCAGTACTTC
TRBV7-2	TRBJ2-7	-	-	CASSLGLANYEQYF	TGTGCCAGCAGCTTAGGGCTAGCAAACTACGAGCAGTACTTC
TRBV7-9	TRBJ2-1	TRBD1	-	CASSLGRQGVPTGNEQFF	TGTGCCAGCAGCTTAGGGAGACAGGGAGTTCCAACAGGCAATGAGCAGTTCTTC
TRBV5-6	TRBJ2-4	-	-	CASSLDLQRGNIQYF	TGTGCCAGCAGCTTGGACCTTCAGAGGGGAAACATTCAGTACTTC
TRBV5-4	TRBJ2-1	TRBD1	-	CASSLMGTGTGGLNEQFF	TGTGCCAGCAGCCTGATGGGCACCGGGACAGGGGGCTTGAATGAGCAGTTCTTC